One sample yielded the 10 T cell receptor beta chains listed below, sequenced in a study of cytomegalovirus exposure and HLA in healthy donors. It was with 60 Vbeta and 13 Jbeta primers that the PCR ran. Only in-frame clones appear in the TCRdb table, and some are missing; sequencing was by immunoSEQ multiplex PCR. This sample contains 20,000 to 25,000 clones. Sequenced material: PBMCs. Receptors originate from a male donor in good health and CMV-seropositive.

This chain uses TRBV4-3 with TRBJ2-1; D possibly corresponds to TRBD2 (6 bases). There are 16 residues in the CDR3. Germline loops: CDR1 LGHNA, CDR2 YSLEER. Between the trimmed V and J ends, which lost 4 bases and 5 bases, there was a span of 18 bases. CDR3 bases: TGCGCCAGCAGCCCTGTCACTACTAGCCCTGACAATGAGCAGTTCTTC. Its protein product is CASSPVTTSPDNEQFF.

The chain uses TRBV7-9 and TRBJ2-2, with no clear D. The CDR3 is 13 amino acids. Germline CDR1 SEHNR, CDR2 FQNEAQ (reference sequence). V dropped 3 bases and J dropped 5 bases, with 7 bases sitting between them. The DNA of the CDR3 is TGTGCCAGCAGCTTCCGCCTAACCGGGGAGCTGTTTTTT. Translation: CASSFRLTGELFF. The whole variable domain, remainder taken from reference TRBV7-9 and TRBJ2-2, is DTGVSQNPRHKITKRGQNVTFRCDPISEHNRLYWYRQTLGQGPEFLTYFQNEAQLEKSRLLSDRFSAERPKGSFSTLEIQRTEQGDSAMYLCASSFRLTGELFFGEGSRLTVL.

This chain links TRBV29-1 with TRBJ1-1, with D hard to call. The germline V and J ends were trimmed by 5 bases and 1 base, with 8 bases remaining between them. The germline V gene encodes CDR1 SQVTM and CDR2 ANQGSEA. This CDR3 region has 12 residues. CDR3 coding DNA: TGCAGCGTTCAGGTCTCGAACACTGAAGCTTTCTTT. Protein product: CSVQVSNTEAFF.

J is TRBJ2-3 and V is TRBV30; 8 nucleotides align to TRBD1. J was trimmed by 5 bases and V by 3 bases; bases with no gene match: 7. CDR1 is GTSNPN, CDR2 SVGIG, per germline (reference sequence). CDR3 length: 14 residues. The CDR3 sequence: CAWRDSGGRDTQYF. As DNA, the CDR3 is TGTGCCTGGAGGGATTCAGGGGGCAGAGATACGCAGTATTTT.

The V call is TRBV4-1, the J call TRBJ1-1; tentative D call: TRBD1 (5 bases). CDR1 is MGHRA and CDR2 is YSYEKL in the germline V gene. There are 14 residues in the CDR3. The V end lost 4 bases, the J end lost 5 bases, and 14 bases lay between the germline ends. CDR3 loop: CASSRERGGTEAFF. The CDR3 region has the DNA TGCGCCAGCAGCCGAGAAAGGGGTGGGACTGAAGCTTTCTTT.

The rearrangement links TRBV13 to TRBJ1-2; 7 nucleotides match TRBD1. V shed 5 bases and J 3 bases; nucleotides not matched to a gene: 3. Germline V CDR1 and CDR2: PRHDT, FYEKMQ (reference sequence). CDR3 length: 13 amino acids. CDR3 sequence (DNA): TGTGCCAGCAGCCGACAGGGCGACTATGGCTACACCTTC. Translated: CASSRQGDYGYTF.

The chain is built from TRBV6-5 and TRBJ1-1; possible D gene TRBD1, 5 bases. Germline V gene data show CDR1 as MNHEY and CDR2 as SVGAGI. The CDR3 contains 14 residues. V lost 3 bases to trimming and J lost 1 base, with 9 bases between them. The CDR3, as DNA: TGTGCCAGCAGTTATAGGGGAAGGAACACTGAAGCTTTCTTT. The encoded protein is CASSYRGRNTEAFF.

This chain uses TRBV7-6 with TRBJ2-3; TRBD2 aligns across 12 bases. Unmatched junction bases numbered 8, after V lost 5 bases and J lost 2 bases. The CDR3 covers 17 residues. Germline loops: CDR1 SGHVS, CDR2 FNYEAQ. The CDR3 coding sequence is TGTGCCAGCAGCCCTCGACTAGCGGGAGAGATCACAGATACGCAGTATTTT. Its protein product is CASSPRLAGEITDTQYF.

The chain couples TRBV28 to TRBJ2-5; the match to TRBD1 covers 11 bases. CDR1 and CDR2 from the germline V gene are MDHEN and SYDVKM. The V segment lost 6 bases and the J segment 5 bases; nucleotides outside the gene matches: 8. This CDR3 spans 15 amino acids. Here the CDR3 reads CASSPRGQGDETQYF. CDR3 sequence (DNA): TGTGCCAGCAGCCCCCGGGGACAGGGGGACGAGACCCAGTACTTC.

The rearrangement joins TRBV25-1 to TRBJ1-5, with D perhaps TRBD1 (6 bases). Germline V gives CDR1 MGHDK, CDR2 SYGVNS. The CDR3 has 14 amino acids. The V end was cut by 1 base, the J end by 4 bases, with 8 bases between. CDR3 protein: CASSEWGQNQPQHF. The CDR3 DNA sequence: TGTGCCAGCAGTGAATGGGGACAAAATCAGCCCCAGCATTTT.